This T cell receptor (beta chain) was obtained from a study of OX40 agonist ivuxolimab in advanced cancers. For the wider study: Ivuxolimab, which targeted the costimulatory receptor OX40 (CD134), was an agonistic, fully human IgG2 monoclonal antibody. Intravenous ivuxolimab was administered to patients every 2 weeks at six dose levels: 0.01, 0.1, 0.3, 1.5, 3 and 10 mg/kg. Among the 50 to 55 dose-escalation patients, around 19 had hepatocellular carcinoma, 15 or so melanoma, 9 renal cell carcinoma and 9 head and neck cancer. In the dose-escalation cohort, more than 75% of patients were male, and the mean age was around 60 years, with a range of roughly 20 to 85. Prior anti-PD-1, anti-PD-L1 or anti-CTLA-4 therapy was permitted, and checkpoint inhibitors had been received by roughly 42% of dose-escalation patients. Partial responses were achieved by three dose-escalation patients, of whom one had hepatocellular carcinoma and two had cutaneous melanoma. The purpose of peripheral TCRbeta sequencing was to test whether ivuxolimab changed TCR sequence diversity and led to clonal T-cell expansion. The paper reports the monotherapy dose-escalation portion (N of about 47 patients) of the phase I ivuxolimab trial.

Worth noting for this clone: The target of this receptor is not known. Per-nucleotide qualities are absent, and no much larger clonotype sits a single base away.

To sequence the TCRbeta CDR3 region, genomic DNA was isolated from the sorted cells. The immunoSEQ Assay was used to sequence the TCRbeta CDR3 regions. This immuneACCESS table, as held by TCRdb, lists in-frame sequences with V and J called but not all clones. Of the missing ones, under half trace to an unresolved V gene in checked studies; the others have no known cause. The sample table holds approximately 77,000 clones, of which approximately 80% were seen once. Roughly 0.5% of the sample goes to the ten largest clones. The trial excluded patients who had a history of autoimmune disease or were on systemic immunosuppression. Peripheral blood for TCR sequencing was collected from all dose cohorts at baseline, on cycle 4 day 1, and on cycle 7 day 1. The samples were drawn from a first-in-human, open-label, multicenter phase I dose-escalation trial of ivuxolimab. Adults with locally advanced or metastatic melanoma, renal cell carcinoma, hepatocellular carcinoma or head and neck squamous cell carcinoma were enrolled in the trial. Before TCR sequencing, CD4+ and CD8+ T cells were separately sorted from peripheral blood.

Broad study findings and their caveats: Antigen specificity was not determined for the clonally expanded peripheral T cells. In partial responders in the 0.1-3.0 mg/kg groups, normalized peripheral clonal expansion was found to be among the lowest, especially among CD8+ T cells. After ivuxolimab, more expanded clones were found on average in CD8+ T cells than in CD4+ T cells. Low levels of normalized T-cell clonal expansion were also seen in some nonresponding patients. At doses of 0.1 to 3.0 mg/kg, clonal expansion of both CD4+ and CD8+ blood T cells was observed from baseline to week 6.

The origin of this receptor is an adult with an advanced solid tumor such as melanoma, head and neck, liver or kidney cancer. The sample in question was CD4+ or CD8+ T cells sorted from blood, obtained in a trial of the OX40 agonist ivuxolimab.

This receptor carries the CDR3 CASSPRLLNYEQYF. The DNA sequence is as follows: TGTGCCAGCAGCCCCCGATTATTAAACTACGAGCAGTACTTC. Rearrangement joined TRBV9 to TRBJ2-7; the D gene cannot be resolved reliably. The germline V gene provides CDR1 SGDLS and CDR2 YYNGEE. V and J lose 4 bases and 3 bases, and a span of 14 bases separates them. The CDR3, from cysteine to phenylalanine, totals 14 residues. Only CDR3 DNA is held: 42 bases, read in frame from base 1.